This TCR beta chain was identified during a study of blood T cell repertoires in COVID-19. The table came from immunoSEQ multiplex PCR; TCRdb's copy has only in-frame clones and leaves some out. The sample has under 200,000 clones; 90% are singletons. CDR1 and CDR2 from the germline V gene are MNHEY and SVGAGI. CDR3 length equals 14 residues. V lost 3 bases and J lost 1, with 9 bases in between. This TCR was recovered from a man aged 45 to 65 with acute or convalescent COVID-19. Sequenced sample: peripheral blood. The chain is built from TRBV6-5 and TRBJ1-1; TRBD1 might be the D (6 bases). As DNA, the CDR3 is TGTGCCAGCAGTTATTCAGGGGCGAACACTGAAGCTTTCTTT. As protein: CASSYSGANTEAFF.